One and the same sample provided the 25 T cell receptor beta chains below, sequenced in a study of human T cells and chemical hapten exposure. A single record per CDR3 protein comes from TCRdb applying MiXCR to the RACE reads. The table shows around 150,000 distinct CDR3 sequences, with roughly 15% occurring only once. Regarding time point: patch test 1, 2 weeks after DPC sensitization. Documented treatment: therapeutic diphenylcyclopropenone sensitization with weekly scalp DPC. Sequencing used whole blood, obtained in connection with sensitization to the hapten diphenylcyclopropenone (DPC). The receptor source for this set is a young woman with alopecia areata. Some clones in this sample may be carry-over from other donors' samples.

In this sample, this clonotype turned up many times. The rearrangement links TRBV29-1 to TRBJ2-2, with unresolved D. Trimming took off 4 bases at V and 1 base at J, with 7 bases between the two ends. Germline V CDR1 and CDR2: SQVTM, ANQGSEA. The CDR3 has 13 residues. This chain's CDR3 is CSVGSGNTGELFF. The CDR3 nucleotides are TGCAGCGTTGGGTCCGGGAACACCGGGGAGCTGTTTTTT.

This clonotype showed up just a few times. The CDR3 loop is CASSFTQGNNEQFF. In DNA form, the CDR3 reads TGTGCCAGCAGTTTCACACAGGGAAACAATGAGCAGTTCTTC. This rearrangement joins TRBV12-3 or TRBV12-4 to TRBJ2-1; D perhaps matches TRBD1 (6 bases). This CDR3 region has 14 residues. Trimming removed 3 bases from V and 5 bases from J, with 11 bases in between.

V and J are TRBV13 and TRBJ2-5; D remains ambiguous. V lost 2 bases to trimming and J lost 5 bases, with 3 bases between them. The germline CDR1 and CDR2 sequences are PRHDT and FYEKMQ (reference sequence). This CDR3 region has 11 residues. The CDR3 reads CASSLYETQYF. DNA of the CDR3: TGTGCCAGCAGCTTATACGAGACCCAGTACTTC.

This clonotype came up a few times. The chain is built from TRBV20-1 and TRBJ2-7, with 10 bases identical to TRBD2. The V segment lost 1 base and the J segment 0 bases; nucleotides outside the gene matches: 9. This CDR3 spans 17 amino acids. CDR1 DFQATT and CDR2 SNEGSKA come from the germline V gene (reference sequence). The CDR3 sequence is CSARAAPSGGFSYEQYF. The CDR3, as DNA: TGCAGTGCTAGAGCGGCTCCTAGCGGGGGCTTCTCCTACGAGCAGTACTTC.

The chain has TRBV6-5 and TRBJ1-6, with TRBD1 identical over 7 bases. The CDR3 covers 13 residues. Trimming at V came to 6 bases and at J to 9 bases, leaving 5 bases not matched to a gene. In germline, CDR1 is MNHEY, CDR2 SVGAGI. The CDR3 bases are TGTGCCAGCAGCACGGACAGGACTTCACCCCTCCACTTT. It encodes CASSTDRTSPLHF.

This rearrangement joins TRBV7-2 to TRBJ2-5; 9 nucleotides agree with TRBD1. Trimming removed 6 bases from V and 3 bases from J; junction bases left unmatched: 11. The CDR3 runs 16 residues. The germline V gene has CDR1 SGHTA and CDR2 FQGNSA. CDR3: CASRRGQGLAEETQYF. In nucleotides, the CDR3 is TGTGCCAGCAGGCGGGGACAGGGACTCGCAGAAGAGACCCAGTACTTC.

The rearrangement joins TRBV5-1 to TRBJ2-2; tentatively, D is TRBD2 (5 bases). V lost 0 bases and J lost 0, with 9 bases in between. Germline CDR1 SGHRS, CDR2 YFSETQ. The CDR3 consists of 16 residues. The CDR3 DNA reads TGCGCCAGCAGCTTGGCGGGGAGCACGAACACCGGGGAGCTGTTTTTT. As protein: CASSLAGSTNTGELFF. Full variable domain (remainder filled in from reference TRBV5-1 and TRBJ2-2): KAGVTQTPRYLIKTRGQQVTLSCSPISGHRSVSWYQQTPGQGLQFLFEYFSETQRNKGNFPGRFSGRQFSNSRSEMNVSTLELGDSALYLCASSLAGSTNTGELFFGEGSRLTVL.

This clonotype was seen ten or more times. V and J are TRBV18 and TRBJ1-1, with a weak D call TRBD1 (5 bases). The germline V and J ends were trimmed by 3 bases and 2 bases, with 16 bases remaining between them. The germline CDR1 and CDR2 sequences are KGHSH and LQKENI. This CDR3 region has 16 residues. The CDR3 DNA reads TGTGCCAGCTCACCCCTCTTCCGGGGCCAAAACACTGAAGCTTTCTTT. The encoded protein is CASSPLFRGQNTEAFF. The full variable domain, rest sourced from reference TRBV18 and TRBJ1-1, is NAGVMQNPRHLVRRRGQEARLRCSPMKGHSHVYWYRQLPEEGLKFMVYLQKENIIDESGMPKERFSAEFPKEGPSILRIQQVVRGDSAAYFCASSPLFRGQNTEAFFGQGTRLTVV.

There are a few counts of this clonotype. J is TRBJ2-2 and V is TRBV10-2; maybe TRBD1 (5 bases). The CDR3 length is 17 residues. Germline V gene sequence: CDR1 WSHSY, CDR2 SAAADI. Between the trimmed V and J ends, which lost 3 bases and 7 bases, there was a span of 21 bases. The CDR3: CASSDGQGRGWLGELFF. The CDR3 DNA reads TGCGCCAGCAGTGACGGGCAGGGTAGGGGTTGGCTCGGGGAGCTGTTTTTT.

This clonotype was seen a few times. The chain links TRBV6-6 to TRBJ2-3; the match to TRBD1 covers 9 bases. J lost 2 bases, V lost 4 bases, and 10 bases had no gene match. The germline V gene has CDR1 MNHNY and CDR2 SVGAGI (reference sequence). This CDR3 region has 17 residues. In nucleotides, the CDR3 is TGTGCCAGCAGTTCGGGACAGGGACTCGAATACACAGATACGCAGTATTTT. Translating it yields CASSSGQGLEYTDTQYF.

This clonotype was seen only a few times. The genes are TRBV25-1 and TRBJ2-3, with TRBD1 identical over 8 bases. The CDR3 runs 16 residues. The J segment lost 1 base and the V segment lost 5 bases, leaving 8 bases of the junction unmatched. Per germline, CDR1 MGHDK and CDR2 SYGVNS. In nucleotides, the CDR3 is TGTGCCAGCAGTCCCTACGGACAGGGAGGCACAGATACGCAGTATTTT. Its protein is CASSPYGQGGTDTQYF.

In its sample, this clonotype was seen a few times. This chain uses TRBV12-3 or TRBV12-4 with TRBJ2-2; no clear D. This CDR3 is built from 14 residues. With 2 bases removed from V and 9 bases from J, the gap between germline ends came to 13 bases. In DNA form, the CDR3 reads TGTGCCAGCAGTTTACAAACGATCCAAAGGGAGCTGTTTTTT. Translation gives CASSLQTIQRELFF.

This clonotype was seen at least ten times. DNA for the CDR3: TGTGCCAGCAGCGCGGGAGCCCCTAACTATGGCTACACCTTC. As protein: CASSAGAPNYGYTF. The rearrangement joins TRBV9 to TRBJ1-2, with D uncertain. CDR3 size: 14 residues. The ends were cut back, 3 bases at V and 0 bases at J, with 9 bases in the middle. Germline V gene sequence: CDR1 SGDLS, CDR2 YYNGEE.

The V and J genes are TRBV10-3 and TRBJ1-2; 7 positions match TRBD1. This CDR3 region has 15 residues. V dropped 9 bases and J dropped 2; count of bases not matched to a gene: 12. Germline loops: CDR1 ENHRY, CDR2 SYGVKD. CDR3 sequence: CAITDGTVQNYGYTF. The CDR3 bases are TGTGCCATTACCGATGGGACAGTCCAAAACTATGGCTACACCTTC.

Concerning this clonotype: The junction shows a germline mismatch at one end, possibly a read error. The gene calls are TRBV7-3 and TRBJ2-1, with TRBD1 as a possible D gene (5 bases). Germline-derived CDR1 and CDR2 are SGHTA and FQGTGA. This CDR3 is 12 amino acids long. CDR3 loop: CACSQGDNEQFF. In DNA, the CDR3 is TGTGCCTGCAGCCAAGGGGACAATGAGCAGTTCTTC.

This clonotype was found many times. The V gene is TRBV6-5, the J gene TRBJ1-4, with D possibly TRBD1 on 6 matching bases. V lost 5 bases and J lost 8, with 12 bases in between. Germline-derived CDR1 and CDR2 are MNHEY and SVGAGI. The CDR3 sequence is 13 residues long. This chain's CDR3 is CASSRTVEEKLFF. The CDR3 DNA reads TGTGCCAGCAGTCGGACAGTAGAAGAAAAACTGTTTTTT.

This sequence joins TRBV12-3 or TRBV12-4 and TRBJ1-1; tentatively, D is TRBD1 (6 bases). This CDR3 is built from 13 residues. Trimming stripped 7 bases from V and 1 base from J, with 10 bases between. CDR3 loop: CASTKGQNTEAFF. CDR3 DNA sequence: TGTGCCAGCACCAAGGGACAGAACACTGAAGCTTTCTTT.

This clonotype was seen more than once but under ten times. The chain recombines TRBV18 with TRBJ2-1; 7 positions match TRBD2. Germline V gives CDR1 KGHSH, CDR2 LQKENI. With V trimmed by 3 bases and J by 5 bases, 13 bases remained unmatched. The CDR3 consists of 17 residues. The CDR3 reads CASSPHRIAGDHNEQFF. CDR3 DNA: TGTGCCAGCTCACCCCACCGAATTGCGGGAGACCACAATGAGCAGTTCTTC.

This clonotype was detected only a few times. V is TRBV5-5 and J is TRBJ1-2; 9 bases line up with TRBD1. The CDR3 is made up of 14 amino acids. J lost 2 bases, V lost 2 bases, and 1 base had no gene match. Germline V gene data show CDR1 as SGHKS and CDR2 as YYEKEE (reference sequence). The CDR3 nucleotides are TGTGCCAGCAGCTTAACAGGGGGCAACTATGGCTACACCTTC. It encodes CASSLTGGNYGYTF.

This clonotype was observed at least ten times. This chain connects TRBV4-2 to TRBJ1-5; D is unresolved. The germline gives CDR1 LGHNA, CDR2 YNFKEQ. This CDR3 spans 16 amino acids. V lost 0 bases and J lost 3, with 12 bases in between. The CDR3 region is CASSQDPGELNQPQHF. In DNA form, the CDR3 reads TGTGCCAGCAGCCAAGATCCGGGCGAACTCAATCAGCCCCAGCATTTT.

This clonotype was observed a few times. This chain uses TRBV12-3 or TRBV12-4 with TRBJ2-1, with D perhaps TRBD1 (5 bases). The CDR3 spans 14 residues. Trimming shortened V by 1 base and J by 7 bases, and 11 bases separated the two germline ends. The CDR3 region has the DNA TGTGCCAGCAGTTTAGGCAGGGTTGGTAATGAGCAGTTCTTC. Its protein is CASSLGRVGNEQFF.

In this sample, this clonotype turned up a few times. The gene calls are TRBV6-2 or TRBV6-3 and TRBJ2-3, with 8 bases that match TRBD2. J lost 5 bases, V lost 0 bases, and 4 bases had no gene match. The germline V gene encodes CDR1 MNHEY and CDR2 SVGEGT. The CDR3 is 15 residues long. The CDR3 protein is CASSYSAGERDTQYF. The CDR3 DNA reads as TGTGCCAGCAGTTACTCAGCGGGAGAGAGAGATACGCAGTATTTT.

This clonotype was observed many times. The V call is TRBV6-5, the J call TRBJ2-1; TRBD2 is a possible D gene (6 bases). The V end was cut by 6 bases, the J end by 9 bases, with 21 bases between. Germline lookup yields CDR1 MNHEY and CDR2 SVGAGI. CDR3 length equals 15 residues. CDR3 sequence: CASSLISGKGPEQFF. The CDR3 DNA reads as TGTGCCAGCAGCCTGATTAGCGGCAAGGGGCCTGAGCAGTTCTTC.

This clonotype was recorded a few times. V gene TRBV6-4 combines with J gene TRBJ1-5; perhaps TRBD1 as D (5 bases). The CDR3 loop spans 16 amino acids. Trimming shortened V by 7 bases and J by 3 bases, and 19 bases separated the two germline ends. CDR1 and CDR2 from the germline V gene are MRHNA and SNTAGT. The CDR3 sequence: CASTLTTVTINQPQHF. In DNA, the CDR3 is TGTGCCAGCACCCTCACGACAGTTACTATCAATCAGCCCCAGCATTTT.

V and J are TRBV7-6 and TRBJ2-1; 8 nucleotides align to TRBD2. The germline CDR1 and CDR2 sequences are SGHVS and FNYEAQ. Trimming took 5 bases from V and 9 from J; bases not matched to a gene: 12. The CDR3 consists of 15 residues. The CDR3 nucleotides are TGTGCCAGCAGCCCAGGTCGGGGGGGGCCGGGTGAGCAGTTCTTC. It encodes CASSPGRGGPGEQFF.